Listed here are 14 T cell receptor beta chains from one sample, sequenced in a study of blood T cells in healthy people across ages. With a J-beta primer mix and a sample-barcoded 5' primer, a second PCR ran 7 to 11 cycles. One entry per CDR3 protein, called by TCRdb with MiXCR from the 5' RACE reads. This table holds approximately 2,000,000 distinct CDR3 sequences, about two fifths found once. What was sequenced was blood. The receptors here all came from a human donor in good health.

The V gene is TRBV7-2, the J gene TRBJ2-7; D might be TRBD2 (5 bases). Trimming left V 0 bases short and J 6 bases short, with 12 bases between. Germline CDR1 reads SGHTA; CDR2 reads FQGNSA. CDR3 length: 14 residues. The CDR3 here is CASSLALTRGEQYF. The CDR3 region has the DNA TGTGCCAGCAGCTTAGCCCTCACTAGAGGCGAGCAGTACTTC.

V gene TRBV5-1 combines with J gene TRBJ2-7; D unresolved. The CDR3 consists of 13 residues. Germline CDR1 and CDR2: SGHRS and YFSETQ. Trimming pared 3 bases from V and 5 bases from J, leaving 12 bases between. CDR3 sequence reads: CASSWTGVDEQYF. The DNA of the CDR3 is TGCGCCAGCAGCTGGACCGGCGTCGACGAGCAGTACTTC.

The chain is built from TRBV12-3 or TRBV12-4 and TRBJ2-3; D is uncertain. The CDR3 is made up of 16 amino acids. V lost 8 bases to trimming and J lost 4 bases, with 22 bases between them. The CDR3 DNA is TGTGCCAGCTCTTTAGGTGGTCGGGCAAGCGCAGATACGCAGTATTTT. As protein: CASSLGGRASADTQYF.

The chain is built from TRBV24-1 and TRBJ2-1, with D uncertain. The CDR3 spans 14 residues. Trimming cost V 4 bases and J 0 bases, with 6 bases left between them. Germline lookup yields CDR1 KGHDR and CDR2 SFDVKD. The CDR3: CATSERVSYNEQFF. For the CDR3, the DNA is TGTGCCACCAGTGAGCGAGTCTCCTACAATGAGCAGTTCTTC.

This clonotype was seen more than once but under ten times. The rearrangement links TRBV9 to TRBJ2-1; 7 bases map to TRBD2. The germline gives CDR1 SGDLS, CDR2 YYNGEE. The CDR3 has 15 amino acids. The V gene end was trimmed by 2 bases and the J gene end by 0 bases; junction bases not matched to a gene: 2. The CDR3 DNA is TGTGCCAGCAGCGTGGCGGGGGACTCCTACAATGAGCAGTTCTTC. Translated, it gives CASSVAGDSYNEQFF.

This chain uses TRBV6-2 or TRBV6-3 with TRBJ2-7, with 10 bases that match TRBD1. The germline CDR1 and CDR2 sequences are MNHEY and SVGEGT. V lost 0 bases, J lost 3 bases, and 2 bases stayed unmatched. The CDR3 consists of 15 residues. The CDR3 DNA is TGTGCCAGCAGTTACTCCCGGGACAGGGGCTACGAGCAGTACTTC. As protein: CASSYSRDRGYEQYF.

The chain recombines TRBV10-3 with TRBJ2-4; D is unresolved. The germline V gene has CDR1 ENHRY and CDR2 SYGVKD. The CDR3 sequence is 12 residues long. V was trimmed by 8 bases and J by 5 bases, leaving 10 bases between them. Here the CDR3 reads CAIGKDENIQYF. In DNA, the CDR3 is TGTGCCATCGGGAAGGACGAAAACATTCAGTACTTC.

This clonotype came up a few times. The J gene is TRBJ1-2, the V gene TRBV29-1; D ambiguous. Germline assignment: CDR1 SQVTM and CDR2 ANQGSEA. CDR3 size: 15 residues. V was shortened by 5 bases and J by 5 bases, with 21 bases between the two germline ends. Here the CDR3 DNA reads TGCAGCGTTTTCCGCCCGGGTCAAGCGGGATATGGCTACACCTTC. Translating gives CSVFRPGQAGYGYTF.

The chain carries TRBV12-3 or TRBV12-4 and TRBJ2-1, with D unclear. The CDR3 loop spans 14 amino acids. V lost 5 bases and J 3 bases, leaving 11 bases between the germline ends. The CDR3 DNA follows: TGTGCCAGCAGTGGTGGGAACATCTACAATGAGCAGTTCTTC. Translating it yields CASSGGNIYNEQFF.

Points on this clonotype: Since a much larger clone is just one base distant, this may be a read error. The chain links TRBV5-1 to TRBJ2-1, with D possibly TRBD1 on 5 matching bases. The J call may be incorrect, as the DNA end agrees better with TRBJ2-7. The CDR3 is 14 amino acids. The germline CDR1 and CDR2 sequences are SGHRS and YFSETQ. The chain's CDR3 is CASSPGQEYNEQYF. CDR3 coding DNA: TGCGCCAGCAGCCCAGGGCAAGAATACAATGAGCAGTACTTC.

In this sample, this clonotype turned up a few times. The chain recombines TRBV5-1 with TRBJ2-5; D gene unclear. The CDR3 runs 15 residues. V was cut by 0 bases and J by 5 bases, with 14 bases left in between. CDR1 SGHRS and CDR2 YFSETQ come from the germline V gene. CDR3 amino acids: CASSLVTGMEETQYF. As DNA, the CDR3 is TGCGCCAGCAGCTTGGTGACTGGGATGGAGGAGACCCAGTACTTC. Full variable domain (remainder filled in from reference TRBV5-1 and TRBJ2-5): KAGVTQTPRYLIKTRGQQVTLSCSPISGHRSVSWYQQTPGQGLQFLFEYFSETQRNKGNFPGRFSGRQFSNSRSEMNVSTLELGDSALYLCASSLVTGMEETQYFGPGTRLLVL.

This rearrangement joins TRBV5-4 to TRBJ2-5; tentatively, D is TRBD1 or TRBD2 (5 bases each). The CDR3 runs to 16 residues. Trimming removed 3 bases at V and 0 bases at J, with 15 bases between. Germline V CDR1 and CDR2: SGHNT, YYREEE (reference sequence). The CDR3 nucleotides are TGTGCCAGCAGCTCCCCAGGGACGGGGTACCAAGAGACCCAGTACTTC. This sequence encodes CASSSPGTGYQETQYF. The full variable domain, its missing parts supplied by reference TRBV5-4 and TRBJ2-5, is ETGVTQSPTHLIKTRGQQVTLRCSSQSGHNTVSWYQQALGQGPQFIFQYYREEENGRGNFPPRFSGLQFPNYSSELNVNALELDDSALYLCASSSPGTGYQETQYFGPGTRLLVL.

The chain joins TRBV7-9 to TRBJ2-5, with D perhaps matching TRBD2 (6 bases). The CDR3 contains 11 residues. Germline CDR1 reads SEHNR; CDR2 reads FQNEAQ (reference sequence). V gave up 11 bases and J gave up 5 bases, with 12 bases separating them. The CDR3, as DNA: TGTGCCGTCAGGCTAGCGGAGACCCAGTACTTC. As protein: CAVRLAETQYF.

The chain joins TRBV20-1 to TRBJ2-3; D might be TRBD2 (6 bases). The CDR3 is made up of 13 amino acids. Germline-derived CDR1 and CDR2 are DFQATT and SNEGSKA (reference sequence). Between the trimmed V and J ends, which lost 3 bases and 5 bases, there was a span of 12 bases. DNA for the CDR3: TGCAGTGCTAGTGGGTGGGGAGGAGATACGCAGTATTTT. Amino acids: CSASGWGGDTQYF.